This T cell receptor beta chain was retrieved from a study of OX40 agonist ivuxolimab in advanced cancers. Study summary: Patients were given ivuxolimab, an antibody that agonizes OX40 (CD134). Study results and caveats: With doses of 0.1 to 3.0 mg/kg, CD4+ and CD8+ blood T cells had undergone clonal expansion by week 6.

This CDR3 is 13 amino acids long. Germline CDR1 and CDR2: SQVTM and ANQGSEA. Trimming took off 1 base at V and 4 bases at J, with 11 bases between the two ends. Some clones are missing from TCRdb's copy, which holds only in-frame ones; the method was immunoSEQ multiplex PCR. The sample includes about 48,000 clones, about three quarters of them seen just once. A remark on this clone: Its antigen is unknown.

The timepoints at which blood was sampled were baseline, cycle 4 day 1, and cycle 7 day 1. Sequencing was performed on CD4+ or CD8+ T cells sorted from blood, taken in a trial of the OX40 agonist ivuxolimab. The V gene is TRBV29-1, the J gene TRBJ2-7; D gene unclear. The source is an adult with an advanced solid tumor such as melanoma, head and neck, liver or kidney cancer. The CDR3 coding sequence is TGCAGCGTTGAAGGGGGTCAGACTTACGAGCAGTACTTC. Translation gives CSVEGGQTYEQYF.